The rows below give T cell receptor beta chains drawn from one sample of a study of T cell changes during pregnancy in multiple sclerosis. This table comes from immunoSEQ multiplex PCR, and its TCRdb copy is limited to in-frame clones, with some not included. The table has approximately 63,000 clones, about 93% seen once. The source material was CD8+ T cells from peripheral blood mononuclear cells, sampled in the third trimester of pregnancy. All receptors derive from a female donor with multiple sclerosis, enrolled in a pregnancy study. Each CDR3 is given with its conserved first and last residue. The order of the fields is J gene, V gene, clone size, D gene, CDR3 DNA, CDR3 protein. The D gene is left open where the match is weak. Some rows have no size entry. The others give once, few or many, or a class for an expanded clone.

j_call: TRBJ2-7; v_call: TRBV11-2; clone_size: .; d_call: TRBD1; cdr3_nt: TGTGCCAGCAGCTTCTCAGGGGGTGAATCCTACGAGCAGTACTTC; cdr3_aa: CASSFSGGESYEQYF
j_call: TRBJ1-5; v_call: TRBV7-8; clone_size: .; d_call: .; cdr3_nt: TGTGCCAGCTCAGGGGATGTGGGCAATCAGCCCCAGCATTTT; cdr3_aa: CASSGDVGNQPQHF
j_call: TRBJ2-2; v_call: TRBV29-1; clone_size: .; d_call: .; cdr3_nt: TGCAGCGTCCAAGCAAACGGGGAGCTGTTTTTT; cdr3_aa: CSVQANGELFF
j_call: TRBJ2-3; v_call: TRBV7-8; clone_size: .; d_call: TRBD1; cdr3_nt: TGTGCCAGCAGCTGGGGACCCTTGACAGGGCAAAGGACAGATACGCAGTATTTT; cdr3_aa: CASSWGPLTGQRTDTQYF
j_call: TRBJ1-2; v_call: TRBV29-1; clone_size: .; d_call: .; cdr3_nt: TGCAGCGTTGACTACAGGGACGGCTACACCTTC; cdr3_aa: CSVDYRDGYTF
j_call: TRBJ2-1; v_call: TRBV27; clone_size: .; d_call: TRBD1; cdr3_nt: TGTGCCAGCAGTTTATCGTCAGGGGGTGGTAATGAGCAGTTCTTC; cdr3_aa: CASSLSSGGGNEQFF
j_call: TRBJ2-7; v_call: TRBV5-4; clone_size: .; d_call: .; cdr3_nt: TGTGCCAGCAGCTTGGCCGCGGGCTCCTACGAGCAGTACTTC; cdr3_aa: CASSLAAGSYEQYF
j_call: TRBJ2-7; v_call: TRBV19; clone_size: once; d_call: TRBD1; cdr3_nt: TGTGCCAGTAGCTACAGGGGGACTTCTTACGAGCAGTACTTC; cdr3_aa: CASSYRGTSYEQYF
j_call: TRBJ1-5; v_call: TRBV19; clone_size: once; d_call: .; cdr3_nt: TGTGCCAGTAACGGTCCGAATAGCAATCAGCCCCAGCATTTT; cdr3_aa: CASNGPNSNQPQHF
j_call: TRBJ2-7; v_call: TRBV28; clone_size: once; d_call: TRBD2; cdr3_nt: TGTGCCAGCAGTTCTCCGGGACTAGAGTACGAGCAGTACTTC; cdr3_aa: CASSSPGLEYEQYF
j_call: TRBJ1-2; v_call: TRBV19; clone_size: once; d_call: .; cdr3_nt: TGTGCCAGTAGTATAGATCGAACAGCCTATGGCTACACCTTC; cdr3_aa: CASSIDRTAYGYTF
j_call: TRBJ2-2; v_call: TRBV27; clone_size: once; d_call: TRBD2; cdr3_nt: TGTGCCAGCAGTTTATTAAGTACTAGCGGATACACCGGGGAGCTGTTTTTT; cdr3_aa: CASSLLSTSGYTGELFF
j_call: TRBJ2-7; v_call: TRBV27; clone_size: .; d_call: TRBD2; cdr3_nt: TGTGCCACCGCGGGAGGGCCTCGCCACGAGCAGTACTTC; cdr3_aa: CATAGGPRHEQYF
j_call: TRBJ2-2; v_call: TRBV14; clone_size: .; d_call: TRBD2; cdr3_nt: TGTGCCAGCAGCCAGGCGACGGGAGGCGAAACCGGGGAGCTGTTTTTT; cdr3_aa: CASSQATGGETGELFF
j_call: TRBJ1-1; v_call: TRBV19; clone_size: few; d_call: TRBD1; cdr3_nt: TGTGCCAGCAGCCTGACAGGGCTGAACACTGAAGCTTTCTTT; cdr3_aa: CASSLTGLNTEAFF
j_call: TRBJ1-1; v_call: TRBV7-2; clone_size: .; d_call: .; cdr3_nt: TGTGCCAGCAGCCCATATCAGGGCGCGAACACTGAAGCTTTCTTT; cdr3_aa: CASSPYQGANTEAFF
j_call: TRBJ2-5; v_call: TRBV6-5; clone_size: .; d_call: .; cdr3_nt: TGTGCCAGCAGTTATGATGGAGGAGAGACCCAGTACTTC; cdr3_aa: CASSYDGGETQYF
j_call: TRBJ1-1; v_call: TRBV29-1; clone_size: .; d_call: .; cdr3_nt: TGCAGCACTGCTGCCCCCACGAGAGATACTGAAGCTTTCTTT; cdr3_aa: CSTAAPTRDTEAFF
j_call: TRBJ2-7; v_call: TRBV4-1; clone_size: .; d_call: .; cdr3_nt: TGCGCCAGCAGCCAGGTCTTTCCAGCGGATCCCCCCTTTCAGTACTTC; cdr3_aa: CASSQVFPADPPFQYF
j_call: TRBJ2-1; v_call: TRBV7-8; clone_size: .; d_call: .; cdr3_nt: TGTGCCAGCAGCTTATTCTTAGCGGCCCTATATTACAATGAGCAGTTCTTC; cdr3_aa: CASSLFLAALYYNEQFF
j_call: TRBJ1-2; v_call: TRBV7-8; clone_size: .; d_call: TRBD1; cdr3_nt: TGTGCCAGCAGCTTAGTGTGGACAGGGGATGGCTACACCTTC; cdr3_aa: CASSLVWTGDGYTF
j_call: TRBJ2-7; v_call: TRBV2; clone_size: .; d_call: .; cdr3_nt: TGTGCCAGCTACCCGGGGAGTAGCGGACTCTACGAGCAGTACTTC; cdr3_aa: CASYPGSSGLYEQYF
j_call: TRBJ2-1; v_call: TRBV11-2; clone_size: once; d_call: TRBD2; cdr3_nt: TGTGCCAGCAGCTTAGAAGTGGGAGGGTACCATGAGCAGTTCTTC; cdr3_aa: CASSLEVGGYHEQFF
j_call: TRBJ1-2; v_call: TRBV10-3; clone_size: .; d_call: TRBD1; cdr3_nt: TGTGCCATCAGCTACCGACAGGGGGCTGGCTATGGCTACACCTTC; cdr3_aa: CAISYRQGAGYGYTF
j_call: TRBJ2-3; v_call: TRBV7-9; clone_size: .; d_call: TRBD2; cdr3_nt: TGTGCCAGCCTACCGCCTCCGGGACTAGCGGTCCCAGATACGCAGTATTTT; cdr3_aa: CASLPPPGLAVPDTQYF
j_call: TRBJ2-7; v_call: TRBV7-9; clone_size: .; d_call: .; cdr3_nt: TGTGCCAGCAGCTTACCGGGACATCGGTCCTACGAGCAGTACTTC; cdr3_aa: CASSLPGHRSYEQYF
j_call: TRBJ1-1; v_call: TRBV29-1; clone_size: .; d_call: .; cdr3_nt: TGCAGCGTTTCAGCCGGCGGGAACACTGAAGCTTTCTTT; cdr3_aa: CSVSAGGNTEAFF
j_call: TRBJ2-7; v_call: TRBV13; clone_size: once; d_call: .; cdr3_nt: TGTGCCAGCAGCTTAGTAACAGTTCCCTACGAGCAGTACTTC; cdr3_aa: CASSLVTVPYEQYF
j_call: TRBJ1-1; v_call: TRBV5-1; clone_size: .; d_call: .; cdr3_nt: TGCGCCAGCAGCCTACGACGACAAAACACTGAAGCTTTCTTT; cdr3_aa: CASSLRRQNTEAFF
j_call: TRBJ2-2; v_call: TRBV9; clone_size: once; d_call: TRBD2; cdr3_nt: TGTGCCAGCAGCACCGTAGCGGGGGTCGACGGGGAGCTGTTTTTT; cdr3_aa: CASSTVAGVDGELFF
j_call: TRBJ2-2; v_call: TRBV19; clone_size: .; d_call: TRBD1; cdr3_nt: TGTGCCAGTAGTACGAGGGAGGACAGGGGTGTCACCGGGGAGCTGTTTTTT; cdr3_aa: CASSTREDRGVTGELFF
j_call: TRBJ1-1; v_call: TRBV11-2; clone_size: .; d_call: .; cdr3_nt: TGTGCCAGCAGCACCCAGGGTTTTAACTATATGAACACTGAAGCTTTCTTT; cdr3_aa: CASSTQGFNYMNTEAFF
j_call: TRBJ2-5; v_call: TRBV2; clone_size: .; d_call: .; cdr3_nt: TGTGCCAGCCGTGGGGCAGGCCGAGACCAGTACTTC; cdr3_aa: CASRGAGRDQYF
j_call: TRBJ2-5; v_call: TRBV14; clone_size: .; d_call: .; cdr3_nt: TGTGCCAGCAGCCTAGGGACTTTCTGGGAGCAAGAGACCCAGTACTTC; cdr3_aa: CASSLGTFWEQETQYF
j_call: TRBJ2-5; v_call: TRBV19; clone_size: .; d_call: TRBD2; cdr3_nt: TGTGCCAGTAGTATTCTGGCGGGAGTGGGAGAGACCCAGTACTTC; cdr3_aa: CASSILAGVGETQYF